Shown below are 7 T cell receptor beta chains from a single sample sequenced in a study of blood T cell repertoires in COVID-19. Repertoires were generated with immunoSEQ multiplex PCR, while TCRdb's copy carries only in-frame clones and drops some. The sample has under 250,000 clones, 75% to 90% seen once. The sequencing sample was made of PBMCs or T cells enriched from blood (not recorded which). The origin of the receptors is a woman aged 40 to 50 who had been exposed to COVID-19.

The rearrangement joins TRBV7-2 to TRBJ1-2; perhaps TRBD1 as D (5 bases). The germline gives CDR1 SGHTA, CDR2 FQGNSA. V was shortened by 6 bases and J by 5 bases, with 16 bases between the two germline ends. This CDR3 spans 14 amino acids. CDR3 sequence: CASRIRADSYGYTF. In DNA, the CDR3 is TGTGCCAGCAGAATTAGGGCCGACAGTTATGGCTACACCTTC.

The V call is TRBV7-9, the J call TRBJ2-7; D is possibly TRBD1 (5 bases). This CDR3 region has 13 residues. The germline CDR1 and CDR2 sequences are SEHNR and FQNEAQ (reference sequence). Trimming removed 3 bases at V and 3 bases at J, with 9 bases between. The CDR3, as DNA: TGTGCCAGCAGCTTTCTAACAGGCTACGAGCAGTACTTC. This codes for CASSFLTGYEQYF.

In this sample, this clone turned up once. The CDR3 region has the DNA TGTGCCAGCAGCCAAGATCCCGGGACAGGGGGTTCACCCCTCCACTTT. Amino acid sequence: CASSQDPGTGGSPLHF. V usage is TRBV14 and J usage is TRBJ1-6; 11 nucleotides match TRBD1. Germline V gives CDR1 SGHDN, CDR2 FVKESK. After removal of 0 bases from V and 9 bases from J, the junction contained 4 bases not matched to a gene. CDR3 size: 16 residues.

This chain joins TRBV28 and TRBJ2-7, with a possible D match to TRBD1 (6 bases). V dropped 7 bases and J dropped 0 bases, with 16 bases sitting between them. Germline-derived CDR1 and CDR2 are MDHEN and SYDVKM. The length of the CDR3 is 15 residues. The CDR3 DNA sequence: TGTGCCAGCAACCGAGGGGGAGTTATCTCCTACGAGCAGTACTTC. Its protein is CASNRGGVISYEQYF.

The chain joins TRBV12-3 or TRBV12-4 to TRBJ1-3; D call uncertain. The CDR3 has 13 amino acids. V was shortened by 2 bases and J by 2 bases, with 4 bases between the two germline ends. CDR3 sequence reads: CASSLSTGNTIYF. The CDR3, as DNA: TGTGCCAGCAGTTTAAGCACTGGAAACACCATATATTTT.

The chain joins TRBV7-3 to TRBJ1-6, with D unclear. CDR1 and CDR2 (germline): SGHTA, FQGTGA. This CDR3 contains 17 residues. V was shortened by 2 bases and J by 0 bases, with 11 bases between the two germline ends. CDR3 in amino acids: CASSLLGRSSYNSPLHF. CDR3 nucleotide sequence: TGTGCCAGCAGCTTACTTGGAAGGAGCTCCTATAATTCACCCCTCCACTTT.

This sequence joins TRBV19 and TRBJ1-5; 7 bases align to TRBD1. The J segment lost 0 bases and the V segment lost 6 bases, leaving 11 bases of the junction unmatched. CDR1 and CDR2 (germline): LNHDA, SQIVND (reference sequence). The CDR3 is made up of 17 amino acids. The CDR3 loop is CASSPDRARRSNQPQHF. In DNA form, the CDR3 reads TGTGCCAGTAGCCCCGACAGGGCGAGACGTAGCAATCAGCCCCAGCATTTT.